Listed below are T cell receptor beta chains from one sample, sequenced in a study of blood T cell repertoires in COVID-19. Only in-frame clones appear in the TCRdb table, and some are missing; sequencing was by immunoSEQ multiplex PCR. The sample lists around 100,000 clones; roughly 89% were seen once. Specimen: peripheral blood. The receptors were gathered from a woman older than 75 in a cohort sampled during active COVID-19. Both conserved end residues are part of each CDR3. The order of the fields is CDR3 protein, CDR3 length, J gene, V gene.

CDR3 protein: CASSFSGGAQYNEQFF
CDR3 length: 16
J gene: TRBJ2-1
V gene: TRBV5-1

CDR3 protein: CASTPYRTANTGELFF
CDR3 length: 16
J gene: TRBJ2-2
V gene: TRBV7-3

CDR3 protein: CASSHRQGMNTEAFF
CDR3 length: 15
J gene: TRBJ1-1
V gene: TRBV5-1

CDR3 protein: CATSQDRDAGELFF
CDR3 length: 14
J gene: TRBJ2-2
V gene: TRBV24-1

CDR3 protein: CASSWGQGDETQYF
CDR3 length: 14
J gene: TRBJ2-5
V gene: TRBV18

CDR3 protein: CASSSRPNYGYTF
CDR3 length: 13
J gene: TRBJ1-2
V gene: TRBV27

CDR3 protein: CASSLNPGGNTGELFF
CDR3 length: 16
J gene: TRBJ2-2
V gene: TRBV11-2

CDR3 protein: CASSLSRGSYGYTF
CDR3 length: 14
J gene: TRBJ1-2
V gene: TRBV7-2

CDR3 protein: CASSQGIVDRMSETQYF
CDR3 length: 17
J gene: TRBJ2-5
V gene: TRBV3-1/TRBV3-2

CDR3 protein: CASRQGLNTEAFF
CDR3 length: 13
J gene: TRBJ1-1
V gene: TRBV12-3/TRBV12-4

CDR3 protein: CASSGVIAGEETQYF
CDR3 length: 15
J gene: TRBJ2-5
V gene: TRBV10-1

CDR3 protein: CASSWGGSAFF
CDR3 length: 11
J gene: TRBJ1-1
V gene: TRBV12-3/TRBV12-4

CDR3 protein: CASGQGTGGPETQYF
CDR3 length: 15
J gene: TRBJ2-5
V gene: TRBV12-5

CDR3 protein: CASSFNSDLEAFF
CDR3 length: 13
J gene: TRBJ1-1
V gene: TRBV28

CDR3 protein: CASSLLAGRQETQYF
CDR3 length: 15
J gene: TRBJ2-5
V gene: TRBV7-2

CDR3 protein: CASSGRASYNEQFF
CDR3 length: 14
J gene: TRBJ2-1
V gene: TRBV11-2

CDR3 protein: CAWSASVVKGYTF
CDR3 length: 13
J gene: TRBJ1-2
V gene: TRBV30

CDR3 protein: CSVEQILAALGYEQYF
CDR3 length: 16
J gene: TRBJ2-7
V gene: TRBV29-1

CDR3 protein: CASSLEGAFTYEQYF
CDR3 length: 15
J gene: TRBJ2-7
V gene: TRBV5-1

CDR3 protein: CASGPGQAYEQYF
CDR3 length: 13
J gene: TRBJ2-7
V gene: TRBV9

CDR3 protein: CASSPQRQHNEQFF
CDR3 length: 14
J gene: TRBJ2-1
V gene: TRBV7-2

CDR3 protein: CASSPGQLGWPQHF
CDR3 length: 14
J gene: TRBJ1-5
V gene: TRBV28

CDR3 protein: CASSESGGMAGELFF
CDR3 length: 15
J gene: TRBJ2-2
V gene: TRBV6-1

CDR3 protein: CASSLAGQENYGYTF
CDR3 length: 15
J gene: TRBJ1-2
V gene: TRBV5-1